This T cell receptor (beta chain) was found in a study of T cell responses to AZD1222 COVID-19 vaccine. Study-level background: Analysis merged second doses at about 4 or about 12 weeks. The study's findings and limits: The study sampled repertoires only after the peak T cell response. Clonal diversity was possibly underestimated, and white British individuals and females predominated among donors.

There are 13 residues in the CDR3. Trimming left V 1 base short and J 10 bases short, with 11 bases between. Germline CDR1 and CDR2: MNHNS and SASEGT. Assay: immunoSEQ multiplex PCR; the TCRdb copy retains only in-frame clones and omits some. This table has some 130,000 clones, approximately 83% appearing once. Notes on this clone: No antigen is known for it.

Sample: peripheral blood, taken on day 0 of AZD1222 vaccination. V gene TRBV6-1 combines with J gene TRBJ1-5; no reliable D call. This clonotype was sampled from an adult in good health. The CDR3 is CASSEGYQRPQHF. As DNA, the CDR3 is TGTGCCAGCAGTGAAGGTTACCAACGCCCCCAGCATTTT.